Listed below are T cell receptor beta chains from one sample, sequenced in a study of identifying expanded T cells in peripheral blood. The repertoire was sequenced with immunoSEQ multiplex PCR; TCRdb's copy has only in-frame clones and lacks some. The table shows more than 80,000 clones, with around 88% occurring only once. Sequenced material: blood. The receptors here all came from a person aged 18 to 70 in good health. The CDR3 runs from the conserved cysteine through the conserved F or W. D genes are given only for firm matches. Expanded clones get a size class; other rows say once, few or many, or leave the size out.

j_gene: TRBJ2-7
d_gene: -
abundance: -
len: 16
v_gene: TRBV6-1
CDR3nt: TGTGCCAGCAGTGAAAGCATAGGGCAGATATCCTACGAGCAGTACTTC
CDR3aa: CASSESIGQISYEQYF

j_gene: TRBJ2-7
d_gene: TRBD1
abundance: -
len: 18
v_gene: TRBV5-1
CDR3nt: TGCGCCAGCAGTGGGGCCCCGGGACAGGGTCCAGCCCTCTACGAGCAGTACTTC
CDR3aa: CASSGAPGQGPALYEQYF

j_gene: TRBJ2-7
d_gene: TRBD2
abundance: once
len: 22
v_gene: TRBV5-3
CDR3nt: TGTGCCAGAAGCTCACCCCCCACTAGCGGGAGAGCTTATAGGTCTATCGCCTACGAGCAGTACTTC
CDR3aa: CARSSPPTSGRAYRSIAYEQYF

j_gene: TRBJ1-4
d_gene: TRBD1
abundance: -
len: 16
v_gene: TRBV6-1
CDR3nt: TGTGCCAGCAGTGAATCCTCCGGGACAGGGGTTGAAAAACTGTTTTTT
CDR3aa: CASSESSGTGVEKLFF

j_gene: TRBJ1-4
d_gene: TRBD1
abundance: -
len: 15
v_gene: TRBV29-1
CDR3nt: TGCAGCGTTGGAGGACAGGGTTCCTCTAATGAAAAACTGTTTTTT
CDR3aa: CSVGGQGSSNEKLFF

j_gene: TRBJ2-5
d_gene: -
abundance: -
len: 11
v_gene: TRBV29-1
CDR3nt: TGCAGCGTAGGACAATCCGGGGAGCAGTACTTC
CDR3aa: CSVGQSGEQYF

j_gene: TRBJ2-1
d_gene: -
abundance: once
len: 15
v_gene: TRBV7-2
CDR3nt: TGTGCCAGCAGCTTTCAGCGGGCGGGGTCGAATGAGCAGTTCTTC
CDR3aa: CASSFQRAGSNEQFF

j_gene: TRBJ1-2
d_gene: TRBD1
abundance: -
len: 13
v_gene: TRBV28
CDR3nt: TGTGCCAGCCTCGGGACAGGATCCTATGGCTACACCTTC
CDR3aa: CASLGTGSYGYTF

j_gene: TRBJ1-6
d_gene: -
abundance: once
len: 17
v_gene: TRBV5-8
CDR3nt: TGTGCCAGCAGCTTGGGGTCTCGGGGGGCCTATAATTCACCCCTCCACTTT
CDR3aa: CASSLGSRGAYNSPLHF

j_gene: TRBJ2-1
d_gene: -
abundance: -
len: 15
v_gene: TRBV7-2
CDR3nt: TGTGCCAGCAGCTTATTCCCAGCGGGTGGTAATGAGCAGTTCTTC
CDR3aa: CASSLFPAGGNEQFF

j_gene: TRBJ1-1
d_gene: -
abundance: -
len: 15
v_gene: TRBV28
CDR3nt: TGTGCCAGCACCGTCACGGGGAGGGGAAACACTGAAGCTTTCTTT
CDR3aa: CASTVTGRGNTEAFF

j_gene: TRBJ2-1
d_gene: TRBD1
abundance: -
len: 14
v_gene: TRBV7-7
CDR3nt: TGTGCCAGCAGCCCCAGACAGGGCTACAATGAGCAGTTCTTC
CDR3aa: CASSPRQGYNEQFF

j_gene: TRBJ2-3
d_gene: -
abundance: -
len: 14
v_gene: TRBV10-3
CDR3nt: TGTGCCATCACCTTGACGGGAAACACAGATACGCAGTATTTT
CDR3aa: CAITLTGNTDTQYF

j_gene: TRBJ2-6
d_gene: TRBD1
abundance: -
len: 18
v_gene: TRBV5-6
CDR3nt: TGTGCCAGCACCCGCCGGGACAGGGGTTCAGCTGGGGCCAACGTCCTGACTTTC
CDR3aa: CASTRRDRGSAGANVLTF

j_gene: TRBJ2-7
d_gene: TRBD2
abundance: few
len: 14
v_gene: TRBV2
CDR3nt: TGTGCCAGCAGTTTGGGACTAGCGGGGGTTGAGCAGTACTTC
CDR3aa: CASSLGLAGVEQYF

j_gene: TRBJ1-2
d_gene: -
abundance: -
len: 13
v_gene: TRBV6-6
CDR3nt: TGTGCCAGCGCTCAGGAGCTGCTCTATGGCTACACCTTC
CDR3aa: CASAQELLYGYTF

j_gene: TRBJ2-7
d_gene: TRBD2
abundance: once
len: 15
v_gene: TRBV4-1
CDR3nt: TGCGCCAGCAGCCAAGGACTAGCGGGGTCTTACGAGCAGTACTTC
CDR3aa: CASSQGLAGSYEQYF

j_gene: TRBJ2-7
d_gene: TRBD1
abundance: -
len: 12
v_gene: TRBV10-3
CDR3nt: TGTGCCATCGGGGACAGTTACTACGAGCAGTACTTC
CDR3aa: CAIGDSYYEQYF

j_gene: TRBJ1-5
d_gene: TRBD1
abundance: -
len: 16
v_gene: TRBV19
CDR3nt: TGTGCCAGTACCCCACAGGGGTTGTCTAGCAATCAGCCCCAGCATTTT
CDR3aa: CASTPQGLSSNQPQHF

j_gene: TRBJ2-7
d_gene: TRBD2
abundance: -
len: 14
v_gene: TRBV27
CDR3nt: TGTGCCAGCAGTCTCATAGCGGGCACCTACGAGCAGTACTTC
CDR3aa: CASSLIAGTYEQYF

j_gene: TRBJ2-7
d_gene: -
abundance: -
len: 12
v_gene: TRBV6-4
CDR3nt: TGTGCCACCTCTCAGGGGTCCTACGAGCAGTACTTC
CDR3aa: CATSQGSYEQYF

j_gene: TRBJ1-1
d_gene: -
abundance: -
len: 15
v_gene: TRBV4-3
CDR3nt: TGCGCCAGCAGCCAAGATCTAGGAGGACCTGGGGTAGCTTTCTTT
CDR3aa: CASSQDLGGPGVAFF

j_gene: TRBJ1-5
d_gene: -
abundance: -
len: 15
v_gene: TRBV4-2
CDR3nt: TGTGCCAGCAGCCAAGTCGGGGACGTCGGTCAGCCCCAGCATTTT
CDR3aa: CASSQVGDVGQPQHF

j_gene: TRBJ2-1
d_gene: -
abundance: few
len: 14
v_gene: TRBV7-2
CDR3nt: TGTGCCAGCAGCTTCGATGGTTCTAGAGCCGAGCAGTTCTTC
CDR3aa: CASSFDGSRAEQFF

j_gene: TRBJ2-7
d_gene: TRBD2
abundance: -
len: 14
v_gene: TRBV11-2
CDR3nt: TGTGCCAGCCTCTTAGCGGGAGGGTCTCCCGAGCAGTACTTC
CDR3aa: CASLLAGGSPEQYF

j_gene: TRBJ2-2
d_gene: TRBD2
abundance: -
len: 16
v_gene: TRBV9
CDR3nt: TGTGCCAGCAGCGTAGTAGGTAGCGGGAGCGCCGGGGAGCTGTTTTTT
CDR3aa: CASSVVGSGSAGELFF

j_gene: TRBJ1-4
d_gene: -
abundance: -
len: 11
v_gene: TRBV2
CDR3nt: TGTGCCAGTCGGACTATCGAAAAACTGTTTTTT
CDR3aa: CASRTIEKLFF

j_gene: TRBJ2-2
d_gene: -
abundance: few
len: 15
v_gene: TRBV9
CDR3nt: TGTGCCAGCAGCGTAGGCGGGGCGAACACCGGGGAGCTGTTTTTT
CDR3aa: CASSVGGANTGELFF

j_gene: TRBJ2-3
d_gene: -
abundance: -
len: 14
v_gene: TRBV5-1
CDR3nt: TGCGCCAGCAGCTTGGAACTACCCGCCGATACGCAGTATTTT
CDR3aa: CASSLELPADTQYF

j_gene: TRBJ1-1
d_gene: -
abundance: -
len: 14
v_gene: TRBV5-4
CDR3nt: TGTGCCAGCAGCTTGTCGCAGTCGAACACTGAAGCTTTCTTT
CDR3aa: CASSLSQSNTEAFF

j_gene: TRBJ1-6
d_gene: -
abundance: few
len: 14
v_gene: TRBV10-1
CDR3nt: TGCGCCAGCAGTGAGTCCGGACGCTGGTCACCCCTCCACTTT
CDR3aa: CASSESGRWSPLHF

j_gene: TRBJ1-1
d_gene: TRBD1
abundance: -
len: 14
v_gene: TRBV9
CDR3nt: TGTGCCAGCAGTCGGGGACAGGTGAACACTGAAGCTTTCTTT
CDR3aa: CASSRGQVNTEAFF

j_gene: TRBJ1-2
d_gene: TRBD1
abundance: -
len: 18
v_gene: TRBV9
CDR3nt: TGTGCCAGCAGCGTAGCCCTTATCCCGGGACAGGGGGACTATGGCTACACCTTC
CDR3aa: CASSVALIPGQGDYGYTF

j_gene: TRBJ2-7
d_gene: -
abundance: -
len: 16
v_gene: TRBV11-2
CDR3nt: TGTGCCAGCAGCTGGACTCCGCGCGGGGCGGCCTACGAGCAGTACTTC
CDR3aa: CASSWTPRGAAYEQYF

j_gene: TRBJ2-7
d_gene: -
abundance: -
len: 16
v_gene: TRBV7-9
CDR3nt: TGTGCCAGCAGCGCCAACCGGGACACGCCTCCCTACGAGCAGTACTTC
CDR3aa: CASSANRDTPPYEQYF

j_gene: TRBJ2-4
d_gene: -
abundance: -
len: 16
v_gene: TRBV4-2
CDR3nt: TGTGCCAGCAGCCAAGATAGGGGGGCGGCCAAAAACATTCAGTACTTC
CDR3aa: CASSQDRGAAKNIQYF

j_gene: TRBJ2-5
d_gene: TRBD1
abundance: -
len: 18
v_gene: TRBV5-1
CDR3nt: TGCGCCAGCAGCTTAAAAACCGGGACAGGGTACGGGTTGGAGACCCAGTACTTC
CDR3aa: CASSLKTGTGYGLETQYF

j_gene: TRBJ2-7
d_gene: TRBD2
abundance: few
len: 16
v_gene: TRBV9
CDR3nt: TGTGCCAGCAGCGTAGCTCCTAGCGGGGGGGAATACGAGCAGTACTTC
CDR3aa: CASSVAPSGGEYEQYF

j_gene: TRBJ2-3
d_gene: -
abundance: -
len: 12
v_gene: TRBV7-3
CDR3nt: TGTGCCAGCAGCTTAGGGATAGATACGCAGTATTTT
CDR3aa: CASSLGIDTQYF

j_gene: TRBJ2-7
d_gene: TRBD2
abundance: -
len: 16
v_gene: TRBV7-2
CDR3nt: TGTGCCAGCAGCTTTGGACTAGCGGGAGGTGGCTACGAGCAGTACTTC
CDR3aa: CASSFGLAGGGYEQYF

j_gene: TRBJ2-3
d_gene: -
abundance: -
len: 14
v_gene: TRBV27
CDR3nt: TGTGCCAGCAGCCCCTACGCGGGCACAGATACGCAGTATTTT
CDR3aa: CASSPYAGTDTQYF

j_gene: TRBJ1-4
d_gene: -
abundance: -
len: 14
v_gene: TRBV19
CDR3nt: TGTGCCAGTATGGGACACAGAATTAATGAAAAACTGTTTTTT
CDR3aa: CASMGHRINEKLFF

j_gene: TRBJ2-1
d_gene: -
abundance: once
len: 17
v_gene: TRBV28
CDR3nt: TGTGCCAGCAGTCCCCAGGGGGCGGGAGCTTACTACAATGAGCAGTTCTTC
CDR3aa: CASSPQGAGAYYNEQFF

j_gene: TRBJ1-5
d_gene: -
abundance: -
len: 14
v_gene: TRBV6-8
CDR3nt: TGTGCCAGTCCAAGGCGCAGGGGCAATCAGCCCCAGCATTTT
CDR3aa: CASPRRRGNQPQHF

j_gene: TRBJ2-6
d_gene: -
abundance: -
len: 14
v_gene: TRBV29-1
CDR3nt: TGCAGCGTTGAAGGGGCGAGAGGGGCCAACGTCCTGACTTTC
CDR3aa: CSVEGARGANVLTF

j_gene: TRBJ2-7
d_gene: -
abundance: many
len: 14
v_gene: TRBV11-2
CDR3nt: TGTGCCAGCAGCCTCATCAGGGCTCTAGGCGGGCAGTACTTC
CDR3aa: CASSLIRALGGQYF

j_gene: TRBJ2-1
d_gene: -
abundance: few
len: 15
v_gene: TRBV9
CDR3nt: TGTGCCAGCAGCGTAGATAATAGTGCCCTGGGTGAGCAGTTCTTC
CDR3aa: CASSVDNSALGEQFF